This passage covers 3 T cell receptor beta chains from one sample sequenced in a study of blood T cells in healthy people across ages. Using a J-beta primer mix together with a sample-barcoded 5' primer, a second PCR was run for roughly 7 to 12 cycles. TCRdb used MiXCR to reprocess the 5' RACE reads, holding one entry per CDR3 protein. The sample includes some 1.5 million distinct CDR3 sequences, about 42% of them seen just once. The sequenced sample consisted of blood. All receptors come from a woman in her late teens or twenties in good health.

A note on this clonotype: The germline gene is not matched at one end of the junction; a read error may be the cause. The chain couples TRBV6-5 to TRBJ2-1; 10 bases agree with TRBD1. This CDR3 region has 15 residues. Germline-derived CDR1 and CDR2 are MNHEY and SVGAGI. The CDR3 coding sequence is TGTGTCAGCAGTTCCCCGGGACAGGGGTTCAATGAGCAGTTCTTC. It is translated as CVSSSPGQGFNEQFF.

V is TRBV12-3 or TRBV12-4 and J is TRBJ2-1, with 14 bases fitting TRBD2. Trimming cost V 7 bases and J 8 bases; bases outside gene matches: 7. This CDR3 is 15 amino acids long. The CDR3 DNA reads as TGTGCCAGCACCGGGGGACTAGCGGGAGTTGATGAGCAGTTCTTC. Encoded protein: CASTGGLAGVDEQFF.

The chain is built from TRBV14 and TRBJ2-7; D ambiguous. The J call may be wrong; the DNA end is better matched by TRBJ2-5. Germline CDR1 is SGHDN and CDR2 is FVKESK. The CDR3 contains 14 residues. CDR3 DNA: TGTGCCAGCAGCTCTGGTGATGGTTTAGAGACCCAGTACTTC. Protein: CASSSGDGLETQYF.